The 32 T cell receptor beta chains below were found in one sample sequenced in a study of identical twins. TCRdb reprocessed the 5' RACE reads with MiXCR, giving one entry per CDR3 protein. The sample yields about 470,000 distinct CDR3 sequences, 20% to 30% seen once. In addition, the sample was reused for a study of T cells expressing NK-cell markers.

Sequencing was done on a sample of CD4+ T cells sorted from blood. The receptors shown here come from a woman aged 18-29 years in good health.

This clonotype was recorded many times. J is TRBJ2-1 and V is TRBV29-1; 7 nucleotides align to TRBD2. CDR3 length: 12 residues. The trim removed 4 bases at V and 6 bases at J, leaving 3 bases unmatched. Germline loops: CDR1 SQVTM, CDR2 ANQGSEA. CDR3 in amino acids: CSVGLAGNEQFF. CDR3 coding DNA: TGCAGCGTTGGACTAGCCGGCAATGAGCAGTTCTTC.

The chain uses TRBV27 and TRBJ2-7; TRBD1 matches at 12 bases. The CDR3 consists of 15 residues. From germline, CDR1 is MNHEY and CDR2 SMNVEV (reference sequence). Trimming at V came to 6 bases and at J to 3 bases, leaving 6 bases not matched to a gene. The CDR3 DNA reads as TGTGCCAGCAGCCTTCGGGACAGGGGGCTCTACGAGCAGTACTTC. Its translation: CASSLRDRGLYEQYF.

Here the CDR3 DNA reads TGTGCCAGCAGCGTAGGTCTGGGGGGTACGTACAATGAGCAGTTCTTC. It yields the protein CASSVGLGGTYNEQFF. The chain employs TRBV9 and TRBJ2-1; D may be TRBD2 (6 bases). Germline V CDR1 and CDR2: SGDLS, YYNGEE. The length of the CDR3 is 16 residues. V was shortened by 0 bases and J by 4 bases, with 14 bases between the two germline ends.

This clonotype was detected only a few times. This sequence joins TRBV7-9 and TRBJ2-3, with TRBD2 matching 8 bases. CDR1 and CDR2 (germline): SEHNR, FQNEAQ (reference sequence). V trimming: 5 bases; J trimming: 10 bases; junction bases outside the gene matches: 11. The CDR3 has 14 amino acids. CDR3 sequence (DNA): TGTGCCAGCAGCAGGAGCGGGAGTTTCCCATCGCAGTATTTT. Its translation: CASSRSGSFPSQYF.

This clonotype was observed a few times. V and J are TRBV7-6 and TRBJ2-1; D tentatively fits TRBD1 or TRBD2 (6 bases each). The CDR3 extends over 16 amino acids. Germline values: CDR1 SGHVS, CDR2 FNYEAQ. The V gene lost 4 bases and the J gene lost 0 bases, with 13 bases spanning the gap. CDR3 protein: CASSSGWGASYNEQFF. CDR3 nucleotides: TGTGCCAGCAGCTCCGGCTGGGGGGCCTCCTACAATGAGCAGTTCTTC.

The V gene is TRBV20-1, the J gene TRBJ2-1; 10 positions match TRBD2. Trimming cost V 0 bases and J 0 bases; bases outside gene matches: 17. The CDR3 consists of 21 residues. CDR1 DFQATT and CDR2 SNEGSKA come from the germline V gene (reference sequence). The CDR3 DNA reads TGCAGTGCTAGAGATTTCCTAGCGGGGGCCCAAGGAGGTTTCTCCTACAATGAGCAGTTCTTC. It translates to CSARDFLAGAQGGFSYNEQFF.

The rearrangement uses TRBV5-1 and TRBJ2-7; 7 bases line up with TRBD1. In germline, CDR1 is SGHRS, CDR2 YFSETQ. The CDR3 loop spans 14 amino acids. The trim removed 4 bases at V and 3 bases at J, leaving 7 bases unmatched. The CDR3 is CASSTMGQSYEQYF. For the CDR3, the DNA is TGCGCCAGCAGCACGATGGGACAGAGCTACGAGCAGTACTTC.

This clonotype appeared a few times. The V call is TRBV5-1, the J call TRBJ2-1; 8 bases align to TRBD2. This CDR3 has 15 residues. Germline CDR1 SGHRS, CDR2 YFSETQ. Trimming took 7 bases from V and 5 from J; bases not matched to a gene: 11. The DNA of the CDR3 is TGCGCCAGCGAGGCCTCCGGGACTAGAGACAATGAGCAGTTCTTC. This codes for CASEASGTRDNEQFF.

This clonotype was counted ten times or more. The chain uses TRBV29-1 and TRBJ2-3; no definite D call. V lost 4 bases and J lost 2, with 7 bases in between. The CDR3 runs to 12 residues. CDR1 SQVTM and CDR2 ANQGSEA come from the germline V gene. CDR3 amino acids: CSVVSDTDTQYF. The CDR3 DNA sequence: TGCAGCGTTGTAAGCGACACAGATACGCAGTATTTT.

V usage is TRBV25-1 and J usage is TRBJ1-1; 11 bases fit TRBD1. The J segment lost 9 bases and the V segment lost 7 bases, leaving 10 bases of the junction unmatched. Germline-derived CDR1 and CDR2 are MGHDK and SYGVNS. The CDR3 runs 14 residues. CDR3 protein: CASNPGQGEFQAFF. The CDR3 DNA reads TGTGCCAGCAATCCGGGACAGGGGGAATTCCAAGCTTTCTTT.

This clonotype was seen more than once but under ten times. The V and J genes are TRBV2 and TRBJ2-1; 10 bases match TRBD1. CDR1 SNHLY and CDR2 FYNNEI come from the germline V gene. The CDR3 loop spans 15 amino acids. J lost 5 bases, V lost 3 bases, and 4 bases had no gene match. The CDR3: CASSDSGQGNNEQFF. The CDR3 DNA reads TGTGCCAGCAGTGATTCGGGACAGGGGAACAATGAGCAGTTCTTC. Looking up the rest from reference TRBV2 and TRBJ2-1 gives the full variable domain: EPEVTQTPSHQVTQMGQEVILRCVPISNHLYFYWYRQILGQKVEFLVSFYNNEISEKSEIFDDQFSVERPDGSNFTLKIRSTKLEDSAMYFCASSDSGQGNNEQFFGPGTRLTVL.

Only a few counts were recorded for this clonotype. The chain has TRBV20-1 and TRBJ2-3; 11 positions match TRBD2. CDR3 length: 15 amino acids. Germline lookup yields CDR1 DFQATT and CDR2 SNEGSKA (reference sequence). The CDR3 coding sequence is TGCATTGCCCTGAAGGGACTAGCGGAGGCAGATACGCAGTATTTT. It specifies CIALKGLAEADTQYF.

The rearrangement links TRBV14 to TRBJ2-7; 9 bases line up with TRBD1. The CDR3 is 14 residues long. Unmatched junction bases numbered 5, after V lost 4 bases and J lost 4 bases. The germline gives CDR1 SGHDN, CDR2 FVKESK. The CDR3 spells CASSRGTGLYEQYF. DNA for the CDR3: TGTGCCAGCAGCCGTGGGACAGGGTTATACGAGCAGTACTTC.

The chain employs TRBV4-3 and TRBJ2-7; D is unclear. With 0 bases removed from V and 5 bases from J, the gap between germline ends came to 8 bases. The length of the CDR3 is 13 residues. Per germline, CDR1 LGHNA and CDR2 YSLEER. The CDR3 protein is CASSQDSRHEQYF. As DNA, the CDR3 is TGCGCCAGCAGCCAAGATTCTCGCCACGAGCAGTACTTC.

This clonotype was seen only a few times. This chain uses TRBV12-3 or TRBV12-4 with TRBJ1-2; possibly TRBD1 for D (5 bases). The CDR3 runs 14 residues. Trimming cost V 0 bases and J 4 bases, with 9 bases left between them. The CDR3 DNA follows: TGTGCCAGCAGTTTAGCTGGGACGGTCTATGGCTACACCTTC. Translating it yields CASSLAGTVYGYTF.

J is TRBJ2-7 and V is TRBV10-3; D gene unclear. The V end was cut by 1 base, the J end by 0 bases, with 10 bases between. The CDR3 runs to 15 residues. The germline V gene encodes CDR1 ENHRY and CDR2 SYGVKD. In nucleotides, the CDR3 is TGTGCCATCAGTGAGTTCGTTAGCCTCTCCTACGAGCAGTACTTC. Protein sequence: CAISEFVSLSYEQYF.

V is TRBV5-1 and J is TRBJ2-7, with 8 bases that match TRBD2. The J segment lost 2 bases and the V segment lost 7 bases, leaving 14 bases of the junction unmatched. The CDR3 consists of 16 residues. Germline-derived CDR1 and CDR2 are SGHRS and YFSETQ. CDR3 amino acids: CASRRSLAGGPYEQYF. CDR3 in DNA: TGCGCCAGCCGAAGGTCGCTTGCGGGGGGCCCCTACGAGCAGTACTTC. The full variable domain, with the rest looked up from reference TRBV5-1 and TRBJ2-7, is KAGVTQTPRYLIKTRGQQVTLSCSPISGHRSVSWYQQTPGQGLQFLFEYFSETQRNKGNFPGRFSGRQFSNSRSEMNVSTLELGDSALYLCASRRSLAGGPYEQYFGPGTRLTVT.

This clonotype has only a few counts. The V call is TRBV10-3, the J call TRBJ1-2; D is unresolved. V was pared by 7 bases and J by 5 bases, with 11 bases between. Germline assignment: CDR1 ENHRY and CDR2 SYGVKD. This CDR3 has 12 residues. CDR3: CAITDEGYGYTF. The CDR3, as DNA: TGTGCCATCACCGATGAGGGTTATGGCTACACCTTC.

The chain carries TRBV12-3 or TRBV12-4 and TRBJ1-6; D is ambiguous. CDR3 length equals 15 residues. V lost 2 bases, J lost 3 bases, and 8 bases lay in between. CDR3 loop: CASSLRASYNSPLHF. The CDR3 nucleotides are TGTGCCAGCAGTTTAAGGGCAAGCTATAATTCACCCCTCCACTTT.

This clonotype appeared a few times. V usage is TRBV4-3 and J usage is TRBJ2-7; 8 bases are a match to TRBD2. V gave up 0 bases and J gave up 3 bases; unmatched junction bases: 4. Germline V gene lookup returns CDR1 LGHNA and CDR2 YSLEER. The CDR3 is made up of 15 amino acids. Written as DNA, the CDR3 is TGCGCCAGCAGCCAAGATAGCGGGACCTACTACGAGCAGTACTTC. This sequence encodes CASSQDSGTYYEQYF.

J is TRBJ2-7 and V is TRBV3-1; a weak D match, TRBD2 (5 bases). Germline CDR1 and CDR2: LGHDT and YNNKEL (reference sequence). This CDR3 is 13 amino acids long. V was clipped by 1 base and J by 4 bases, with 8 bases between them. CDR3 nucleotide sequence: TGTGCCAGCAGCCAAGCGGGGAGATACGAGCAGTACTTC. This gives the protein CASSQAGRYEQYF.

The V and J genes are TRBV7-9 and TRBJ2-1; D is ambiguous. With 3 bases removed from V and 10 bases from J, the gap between germline ends came to 7 bases. The CDR3 loop spans 11 amino acids. CDR1 and CDR2 (germline): SEHNR, FQNEAQ (reference sequence). The CDR3 nucleotides read TGTGCCAGCAGCTTTAGTTGGGAGCAGTTCTTC. Translation: CASSFSWEQFF.

In this sample, this clonotype turned up a few times. The genes are TRBV20-1 and TRBJ2-1; TRBD2 matches at 11 bases. CDR1 and CDR2 from the germline V gene are DFQATT and SNEGSKA (reference sequence). This CDR3 spans 14 amino acids. V lost 3 bases to trimming and J lost 10 bases; unmatched junction nucleotides: 8. The CDR3 sequence: CSASDSGRAGEQFF. DNA for the CDR3: TGCAGTGCTAGTGATAGCGGGAGGGCGGGCGAGCAGTTCTTC.

This clonotype turned up a few times. This chain links TRBV20-1 with TRBJ2-7, with 7 bases fitting TRBD1. The V gene end was trimmed by 5 bases and the J gene end by 5 bases; junction bases not matched to a gene: 12. This CDR3 has 14 amino acids. Per germline, CDR1 DFQATT and CDR2 SNEGSKA (reference sequence). Written as DNA, the CDR3 is TGCAGTGCTTACAGGACAGGTTCGGCGGACGAGCAGTACTTC. Translation: CSAYRTGSADEQYF.

The chain couples TRBV7-9 to TRBJ2-4; 7 nucleotides agree with TRBD2. Germline values: CDR1 SEHNR, CDR2 FQNEAQ (reference sequence). V shed 2 bases, J shed 8 bases, and the junction held 0 bases outside the gene matches. The CDR3 spans 12 residues. In nucleotides, the CDR3 is TGTGCCAGCAGCTTAAGCGGGGACATTCAGTACTTC. Its translation: CASSLSGDIQYF.

This clonotype was counted between two and nine times. The chain uses TRBV12-3 or TRBV12-4 and TRBJ1-2; D gene uncertain. V lost 1 base to trimming and J lost 8 bases, with 8 bases between them. The CDR3 consists of 12 residues. CDR3 amino acids: CASSLGLVGYTF. The CDR3 bases are TGTGCCAGCAGTTTAGGACTTGTAGGCTACACCTTC.

J is TRBJ2-5 and V is TRBV7-2; no clear D. V shed 8 bases and J shed 5 bases, with 24 bases lying between them. The V gene's germline CDR1 is SGHTA and CDR2 FQGNSA. This CDR3 region has 16 residues. The CDR3 DNA sequence: TGTGCCAGCTCTTTGAATAGGGCAGGTCGTTCGGAGACCCAGTACTTC. Protein sequence: CASSLNRAGRSETQYF.

This clonotype was counted a few times. The chain carries TRBV11-2 and TRBJ2-4, with 9 positions matching TRBD2. This CDR3 region has 15 residues. The V gene's germline CDR1 is SGHAT and CDR2 FQNNGV. Losses at the gene ends were 4 bases for V and 4 bases for J; bases not matched to a gene: 5. CDR3 amino acids: CASSSPAGGKNIQYF. CDR3 bases: TGTGCCAGCAGCTCCCCCGCGGGAGGGAAAAACATTCAGTACTTC.

This clonotype was seen many times. The chain is built from TRBV12-3 or TRBV12-4 and TRBJ2-1, with D hard to call. The CDR3 has 15 residues. V was trimmed by 2 bases and J by 5 bases, leaving 13 bases between them. CDR3 bases: TGTGCCAGCAGTTTACAAATAAAGCCCCACAATGAGCAGTTCTTC. Encoded protein: CASSLQIKPHNEQFF.

The V gene is TRBV5-1, the J gene TRBJ1-2; D perhaps matches TRBD1 (6 bases). Germline V gene data show CDR1 as SGHRS and CDR2 as YFSETQ. The CDR3 is made up of 14 amino acids. The V end lost 5 bases, the J end lost 6 bases, and 17 bases lay between the germline ends. CDR3 coding DNA: TGCGCCAGCAGGAGTCAGGGGCTTTCTGATGGCTACACCTTC. Its translation is CASRSQGLSDGYTF.

The V call is TRBV12-3 or TRBV12-4, the J call TRBJ2-7; D assignment may be TRBD1 or TRBD2 (6 bases each). Trimming pared 3 bases from V and 6 bases from J, leaving 15 bases between. The CDR3 extends over 14 amino acids. CDR3 nucleotide sequence: TGTGCCAGCAGTTTCGGCACAGGGAGGACCGAGCAGTACTTC. It encodes CASSFGTGRTEQYF.

The rearrangement joins TRBV10-2 to TRBJ1-4; the D is unclear. This CDR3 is built from 13 residues. Germline V gene sequence: CDR1 WSHSY, CDR2 SAAADI. Trimming removed 2 bases from V and 8 bases from J, with 9 bases in between. CDR3 DNA: TGCGCCAGCAGTGAGGCAGTACAAGAAAAACTGTTTTTT. It encodes CASSEAVQEKLFF.